Included here is one TCR beta chain sequence, with context. The sample comes from a study of T cell responses to AZD1222 COVID-19 vaccine. V lost 2 bases and J lost 0, with 10 bases in between. This CDR3 contains 15 residues. Germline V lookup: CDR1 MNHEY, CDR2 SMNVEV (reference sequence). Method: immunoSEQ multiplex PCR; TCRdb's copy keeps in-frame clones and lacks some. Altogether around 63,000 clones are present, about 85% being singletons, with the ten largest covering around 20%. This receptor was identified in an adult in good health. The genes are TRBV27 and TRBJ1-2; D may be TRBD1 (5 bases). This sample comprised peripheral blood, obtained on day 0 of AZD1222 vaccination. CDR3 sequence: CASSLKGTTNYGYTF. The CDR3 DNA reads TGTGCCAGCAGTTTAAAAGGGACCACTAACTATGGCTACACCTTC.